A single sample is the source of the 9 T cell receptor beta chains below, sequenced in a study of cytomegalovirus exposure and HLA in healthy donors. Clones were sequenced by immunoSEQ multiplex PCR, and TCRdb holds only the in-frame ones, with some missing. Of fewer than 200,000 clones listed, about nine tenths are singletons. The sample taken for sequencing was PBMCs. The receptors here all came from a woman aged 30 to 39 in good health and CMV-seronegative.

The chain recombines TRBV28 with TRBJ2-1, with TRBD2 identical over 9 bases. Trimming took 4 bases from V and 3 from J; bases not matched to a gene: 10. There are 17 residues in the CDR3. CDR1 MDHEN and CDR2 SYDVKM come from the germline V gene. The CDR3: CASSSPLAGLGYNEQFF. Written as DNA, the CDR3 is TGTGCCAGCAGTTCCCCCCTAGCGGGACTTGGCTACAATGAGCAGTTCTTC.

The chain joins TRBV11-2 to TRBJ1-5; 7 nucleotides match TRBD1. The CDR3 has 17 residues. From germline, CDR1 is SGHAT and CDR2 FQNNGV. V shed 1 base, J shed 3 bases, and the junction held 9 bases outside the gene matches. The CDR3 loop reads CASSLGRGQGTNQPQHF. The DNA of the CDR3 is TGTGCCAGCAGCTTAGGAAGGGGGCAGGGTACCAATCAGCCCCAGCATTTT.

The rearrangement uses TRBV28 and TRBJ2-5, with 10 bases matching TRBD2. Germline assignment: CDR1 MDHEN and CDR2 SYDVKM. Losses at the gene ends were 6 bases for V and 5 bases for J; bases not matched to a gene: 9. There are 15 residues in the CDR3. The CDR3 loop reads CASSSSGRGEETQYF. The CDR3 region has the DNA TGTGCCAGCAGCTCTAGCGGGAGAGGAGAGGAGACCCAGTACTTC.

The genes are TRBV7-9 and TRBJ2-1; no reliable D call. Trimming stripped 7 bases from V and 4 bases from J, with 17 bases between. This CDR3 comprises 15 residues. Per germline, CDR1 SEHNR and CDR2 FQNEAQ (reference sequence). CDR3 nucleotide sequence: TGTGCCAGCATCGAAGACTTATCCCCTTACAATGAGCAGTTCTTC. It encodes CASIEDLSPYNEQFF.

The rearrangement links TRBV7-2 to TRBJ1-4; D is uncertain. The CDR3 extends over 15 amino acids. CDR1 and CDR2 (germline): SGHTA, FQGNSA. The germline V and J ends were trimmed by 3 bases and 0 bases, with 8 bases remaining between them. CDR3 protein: CASSFDGATNEKLFF. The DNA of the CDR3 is TGTGCCAGCAGCTTTGATGGAGCAACTAATGAAAAACTGTTTTTT.

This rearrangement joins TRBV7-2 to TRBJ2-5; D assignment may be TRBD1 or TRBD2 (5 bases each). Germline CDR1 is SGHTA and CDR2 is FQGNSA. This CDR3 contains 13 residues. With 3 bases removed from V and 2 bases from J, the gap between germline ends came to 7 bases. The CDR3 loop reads CASSFGGQETQYF. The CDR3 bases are TGTGCCAGCAGCTTTGGGGGTCAAGAGACCCAGTACTTC. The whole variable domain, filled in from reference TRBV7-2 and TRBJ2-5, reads GAGVSQSPSNKVTEKGKDVELRCDPISGHTALYWYRQSLGQGLEFLIYFQGNSAPDKSGLPSDRFSAERTGGSVSTLTIQRTQQEDSAVYLCASSFGGQETQYFGPGTRLLVL.

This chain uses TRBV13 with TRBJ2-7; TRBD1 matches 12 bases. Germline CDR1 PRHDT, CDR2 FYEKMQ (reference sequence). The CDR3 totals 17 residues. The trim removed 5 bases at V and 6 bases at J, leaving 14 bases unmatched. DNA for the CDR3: TGTGCCAGCAGCCTACTCCGGGACAGGGGGCGCGGGTCCGAGCAGTACTTC. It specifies CASSLLRDRGRGSEQYF. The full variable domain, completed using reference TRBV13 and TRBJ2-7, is AAGVIQSPRHLIKEKRETATLKCYPIPRHDTVYWYQQGPGQDPQFLISFYEKMQSDKGSIPDRFSAQQFSDYHSELNMSSLELGDSALYFCASSLLRDRGRGSEQYFGPGTRLTVT.

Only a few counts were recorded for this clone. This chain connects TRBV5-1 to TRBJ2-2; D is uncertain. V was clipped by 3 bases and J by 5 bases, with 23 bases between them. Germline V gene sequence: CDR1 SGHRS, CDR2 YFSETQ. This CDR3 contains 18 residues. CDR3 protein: CASSSRTPTLIDTGELFF. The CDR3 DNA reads TGCGCCAGCAGCTCGCGGACCCCGACACTCATTGATACCGGGGAGCTGTTTTTT.

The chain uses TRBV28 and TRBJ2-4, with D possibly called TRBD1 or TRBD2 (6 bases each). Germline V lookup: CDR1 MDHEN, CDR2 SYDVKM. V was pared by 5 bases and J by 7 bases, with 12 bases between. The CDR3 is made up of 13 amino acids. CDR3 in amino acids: CASSPGAHNIQYF. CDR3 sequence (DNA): TGTGCCAGCAGTCCGGGGGCGCACAACATTCAGTACTTC. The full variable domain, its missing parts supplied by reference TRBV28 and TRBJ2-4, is DVKVTQSSRYLVKRTGEKVFLECVQDMDHENMFWYRQDPGLGLRLIYFSYDVKMKEKGDIPEGYSVSREKKERFSLILESASTNQTSMYLCASSPGAHNIQYFGAGTRLSVL.